The 21 T cell receptor beta chains given below trace back to one sample, sequenced in a study of radiotherapy plus CTLA-4 blockade in lung cancer. Data came from immunoSEQ multiplex PCR; TCRdb stores just in-frame clones and leaves some out. Seen here are 40,000 to 50,000 clones, about 81% observed once, and the top ten hold approximately 3.4%. Specimen: peripheral blood, collected from a patient treated with radiotherapy plus ipilimumab. The receptors come from a human donor with non-small cell lung cancer who had stable disease on radiotherapy plus ipilimumab.

The rearrangement links TRBV11-2 to TRBJ1-2; a weak D match, TRBD1 (5 bases). From germline, CDR1 is SGHAT and CDR2 FQNNGV. V was pared by 2 bases and J by 4 bases, with 11 bases between. The CDR3 sequence is 14 residues long. The chain's CDR3 is CASSLQGGGYGYTF. The CDR3 DNA follows: TGTGCCAGCAGCTTACAGGGCGGGGGCTATGGCTACACCTTC.

The V and J genes are TRBV19 and TRBJ2-7; 15 bases are a match to TRBD2. J lost 1 base, V lost 5 bases, and 15 bases had no gene match. In germline, CDR1 is LNHDA, CDR2 SQIVND (reference sequence). This CDR3 spans 20 amino acids. The CDR3 is CASSSLPGLAGGGYSYEQYF. The CDR3 region has the DNA TGTGCCAGTAGTTCCCTCCCGGGACTAGCGGGAGGTGGATATTCCTACGAGCAGTACTTC. The full variable domain, its missing parts supplied by reference TRBV19 and TRBJ2-7, is DGGITQSPKYLFRKEGQNVTLSCEQNLNHDAMYWYRQDPGQGLRLIYYSQIVNDFQKGDIAEGYSVSREKKESFPLTVTSAQKNPTAFYLCASSSLPGLAGGGYSYEQYFGPGTRLTVT.

J is TRBJ2-7 and V is TRBV7-6; 9 nucleotides agree with TRBD2. V shed 2 bases, J shed 7 bases, and the junction held 12 bases outside the gene matches. Germline CDR1 and CDR2: SGHVS and FNYEAQ. This CDR3 spans 16 amino acids. This chain's CDR3 is CASSLLGAGGPEEQYF. In nucleotides, the CDR3 is TGTGCCAGCAGCTTACTAGGTGCGGGAGGGCCGGAGGAGCAGTACTTC.

This clone was observed a handful of times. The chain couples TRBV7-3 to TRBJ2-5, with a weak D call TRBD1 (7 bases). The J call is uncertain, as TRBJ2-7 better fits the DNA end. Germline CDR1 is SGHTA and CDR2 is FQGTGA. The CDR3 is 14 amino acids. The CDR3 DNA sequence: TGTGCCAGCAGCCAGGGGGGACAGTTCTACGAGCAGTACTTC. This translates into CASSQGGQFYEQYF.

This clone was counted a few times. The chain has TRBV7-8 and TRBJ2-3, with D unresolved. V lost 4 bases, J lost 0 bases, and 17 bases lay in between. The CDR3 sequence is 17 residues long. Germline CDR1 SGHVS, CDR2 FQNEAQ. CDR3 protein: CASSSPRIAASTDTQYF. CDR3 in DNA: TGTGCCAGCAGCTCCCCGAGGATAGCTGCTAGCACAGATACGCAGTATTTT. The full variable domain, in which reference TRBV7-8 and TRBJ2-3 provide the parts outside the CDR3, is GAGVSQSPRYKVAKRGQDVALRCDPISGHVSLFWYQQALGQGPEFLTYFQNEAQLDKSGLPSDRFFAERPEGSVSTLKIQRTQQEDSAVYLCASSSPRIAASTDTQYFGPGTRLTVL.

The rearrangement joins TRBV27 to TRBJ2-1; D gene unclear. Germline V gene lookup returns CDR1 MNHEY and CDR2 SMNVEV (reference sequence). This CDR3 is 15 amino acids long. Trimming stripped 2 bases from V and 0 bases from J, with 8 bases between. CDR3: CASSLSRSSYNEQFF. Here the CDR3 DNA reads TGTGCCAGCAGTTTAAGCCGGAGCTCCTACAATGAGCAGTTCTTC.

The chain combines TRBV7-9 with TRBJ2-1; 10 nucleotides align to TRBD2. This CDR3 spans 16 amino acids. J gave up 6 bases and V 5 bases, and 10 bases lay outside the gene matches. Per germline, CDR1 SEHNR and CDR2 FQNEAQ (reference sequence). CDR3 amino acids: CASSQRPGLASNEQFF. In DNA, the CDR3 is TGTGCCAGCAGCCAAAGACCGGGACTAGCGTCCAATGAGCAGTTCTTC.

This chain links TRBV7-3 with TRBJ2-7; D may be TRBD1 (5 bases). The germline CDR1 and CDR2 sequences are SGHTA and FQGTGA. This CDR3 spans 19 amino acids. V was clipped by 0 bases and J by 3 bases, with 24 bases between them. CDR3 bases: TGTGCCAGCAGCTTAACGAAACGGCCGGCGATGGGGCCTCTCTACGAGCAGTACTTC. It codes for CASSLTKRPAMGPLYEQYF.

V and J are TRBV7-9 and TRBJ2-1; 14 positions agree with TRBD2. CDR1 and CDR2 (germline): SEHNR, FQNEAQ (reference sequence). With 5 bases clipped from V and 8 bases from J, the junction kept 11 bases outside the gene matches. CDR3 length: 17 amino acids. The DNA of the CDR3 is TGTGCCAGCAGCGGGCGACTAGCGGGAGGGTTAAGAGATGAGCAGTTCTTC. Translated, it gives CASSGRLAGGLRDEQFF.

The chain recombines TRBV5-6 with TRBJ2-7; D possibly corresponds to TRBD1 (6 bases). The length of the CDR3 is 15 residues. Between the trimmed V and J ends, which lost 5 bases and 3 bases, there was a span of 18 bases. Germline assignment: CDR1 SGHDT and CDR2 YYEEEE. The CDR3 nucleotides are TGTGCCAGCAGTTTGCCAGGGGCCCTACTCTACGAGCAGTACTTC. This gives the protein CASSLPGALLYEQYF.

The V call is TRBV7-9, the J call TRBJ1-2; D possibly corresponds to TRBD1 (6 bases). Trimming took 3 bases from V and 2 from J, leaving 10 bases between them. CDR1 is SEHNR, CDR2 FQNEAQ, per germline (reference sequence). This CDR3 has 14 amino acids. CDR3 in DNA: TGTGCCAGCAGCTTCCTCGGACAGAACTATGGCTACACCTTC. Its translation is CASSFLGQNYGYTF. Full variable domain (outside the CDR3, taken from reference TRBV7-9 and TRBJ1-2): DTGVSQNPRHKITKRGQNVTFRCDPISEHNRLYWYRQTLGQGPEFLTYFQNEAQLEKSRLLSDRFSAERPKGSFSTLEIQRTEQGDSAMYLCASSFLGQNYGYTFGSGTRLTVV.

The chain employs TRBV30 and TRBJ2-3; D might be TRBD2 (6 bases). The CDR3 is 13 amino acids. Germline V gives CDR1 GTSNPN, CDR2 SVGIG (reference sequence). CDR3 loop: CALRRGITDTQYF. The CDR3 region has the DNA TGTGCACTCAGACGGGGGATCACAGATACGCAGTATTTT.

The rearrangement joins TRBV19 to TRBJ1-2, with 7 bases matching TRBD1. This CDR3 region has 15 residues. Germline assignment: CDR1 LNHDA and CDR2 SQIVND (reference sequence). The V and J ends lost 6 bases and 0 bases, in that order; junction bases with no gene match: 7. The CDR3 protein is CASSETGDPNYGYTF. The CDR3 DNA reads TGTGCCAGTAGCGAAACAGGGGATCCTAACTATGGCTACACCTTC.

The chain recombines TRBV7-2 with TRBJ1-1; D ambiguous. The V end lost 3 bases, the J end lost 0 bases, and 8 bases lay between the germline ends. CDR3 length equals 14 residues. Germline V gene data show CDR1 as SGHTA and CDR2 as FQGNSA. Written as DNA, the CDR3 is TGTGCCAGCAGCTTTCCTACGATGAACACTGAAGCTTTCTTT. This sequence encodes CASSFPTMNTEAFF.

V gene TRBV7-2 combines with J gene TRBJ2-3; maybe TRBD2 (6 bases). The V end lost 0 bases, the J end lost 6 bases, and 10 bases lay between the germline ends. This CDR3 spans 14 amino acids. Germline-derived CDR1 and CDR2 are SGHTA and FQGNSA. The CDR3 spells CASSLAVAGDTQYF. CDR3 DNA: TGTGCCAGCAGCTTAGCTGTCGCGGGGGATACGCAGTATTTT.

This chain connects TRBV7-3 to TRBJ2-1; D is unclear. V was trimmed by 3 bases and J by 3 bases, leaving 9 bases between them. This CDR3 is 14 amino acids long. Looked up from germline, CDR1 is SGHTA and CDR2 is FQGTGA. The CDR3 DNA is TGTGCCAGCAGCTTCGTCCTAGGCTACAATGAGCAGTTCTTC. This gives the protein CASSFVLGYNEQFF.

The gene calls are TRBV29-1 and TRBJ1-1; D remains unclear. The CDR3 is 12 residues long. Germline V lookup: CDR1 SQVTM, CDR2 ANQGSEA. The V gene lost 4 bases and the J gene lost 5 bases, with 11 bases spanning the gap. CDR3 nucleotides: TGCAGCGTTGTCGAGGGAAAAACTGAAGCTTTCTTT. Amino acids: CSVVEGKTEAFF.

The rearrangement joins TRBV4-1 to TRBJ2-1, with 11 bases matching TRBD2. V gave up 6 bases and J gave up 8 bases; unmatched junction bases: 6. The V gene's germline CDR1 is MGHRA and CDR2 YSYEKL. The CDR3 covers 14 residues. The CDR3 sequence is CASSWGLAADEQFF. The CDR3 bases are TGCGCCAGCAGTTGGGGACTAGCGGCCGATGAGCAGTTCTTC.

The chain combines TRBV9 with TRBJ2-1; 9 bases are a match to TRBD2. Germline CDR1 and CDR2: SGDLS and YYNGEE. Germline trimming cut 3 bases from V and 2 bases from J; bases unmatched to any gene: 3. The CDR3 is made up of 15 amino acids. CDR3 sequence reads: CASSETSGPYNEQFF. CDR3 bases: TGTGCCAGCAGCGAGACTAGCGGCCCCTACAATGAGCAGTTCTTC.

The gene calls are TRBV5-4 and TRBJ1-2; tentatively, D is TRBD1 (5 bases). The germline V gene encodes CDR1 SGHNT and CDR2 YYREEE (reference sequence). The CDR3 runs 13 residues. V was pared by 4 bases and J by 5 bases, with 12 bases between. DNA of the CDR3: TGTGCCAGCAGCCCGGGGGAGGAGTATGGCTACACCTTC. Its translation: CASSPGEEYGYTF. Based on the CDR3 plus reference TRBV5-4 and TRBJ1-2, the full variable domain is ETGVTQSPTHLIKTRGQQVTLRCSSQSGHNTVSWYQQALGQGPQFIFQYYREEENGRGNFPPRFSGLQFPNYSSELNVNALELDDSALYLCASSPGEEYGYTFGSGTRLTVV.

J is TRBJ2-7 and V is TRBV19; D call uncertain. This CDR3 has 14 amino acids. Germline assignment: CDR1 LNHDA and CDR2 SQIVND (reference sequence). V was clipped by 5 bases and J by 1 base, with 12 bases between them. CDR3 residues: CASSPQASSYEQYF. The CDR3, as DNA: TGTGCCAGTAGTCCGCAGGCTTCATCCTACGAGCAGTACTTC.